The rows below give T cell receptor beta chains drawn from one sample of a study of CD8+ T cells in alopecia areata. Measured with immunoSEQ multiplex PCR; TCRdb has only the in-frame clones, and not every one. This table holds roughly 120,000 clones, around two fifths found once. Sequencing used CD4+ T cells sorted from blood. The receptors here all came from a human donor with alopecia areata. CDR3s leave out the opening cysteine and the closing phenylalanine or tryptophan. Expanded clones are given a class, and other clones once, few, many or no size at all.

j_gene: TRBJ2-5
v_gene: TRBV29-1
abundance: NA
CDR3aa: SVAKGTGGWETQY

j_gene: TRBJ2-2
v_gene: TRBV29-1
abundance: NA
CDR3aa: SVEERGPRGELF

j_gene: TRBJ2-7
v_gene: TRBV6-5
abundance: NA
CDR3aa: ASTRQAGAYEQY

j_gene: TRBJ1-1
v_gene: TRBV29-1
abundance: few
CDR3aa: SAPGGGVNTEAF

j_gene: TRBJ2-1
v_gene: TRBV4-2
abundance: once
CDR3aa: ASSQSSSYNEQF

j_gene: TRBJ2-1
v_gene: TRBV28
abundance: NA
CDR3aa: ASKSTGDEQF

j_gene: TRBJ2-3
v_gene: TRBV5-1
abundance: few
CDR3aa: ASSPTSGTSTDTQY

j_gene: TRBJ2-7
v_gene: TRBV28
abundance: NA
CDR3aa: ASSLVGYEQY

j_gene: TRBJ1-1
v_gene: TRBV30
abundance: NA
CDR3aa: AWNLAVNTEAF

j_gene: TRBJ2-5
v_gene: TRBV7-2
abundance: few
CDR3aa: ASSLGGNQETQY